The source of this T cell receptor beta chain is a study of cytomegalovirus exposure and HLA in healthy donors. Whole-study results and caveats: According to a later analysis, donors in an Asian-associated ancestry cluster reportedly had fewer N-insertions than the roughly 640-donor mean. A later analysis linked a missense DCLRE1C variant to TCR beta V- and J-gene trimming. For most TCR sequences rarity was the rule, although some public TCRs occurred in many donors.

Comment on this clone: The antigen remains undetermined.

V was clipped by 5 bases and J by 4 bases; unmatched bases: 12. The CDR3 extends over 16 amino acids. From germline, CDR1 is SGHRS and CDR2 YFSETQ. It was with 60 Vbeta and 13 Jbeta primers that the PCR ran. Repertoires were generated with immunoSEQ multiplex PCR, while TCRdb's copy carries only in-frame clones and drops some. The sample includes around 50,000 clones. V and J are TRBV5-1 and TRBJ2-1; 7 bases agree with TRBD2. The sequenced material came from PBMCs. The source of this sequence is a woman aged 40-49 years in good health and CMV-seronegative. CDR3 nucleotides: TGCGCCAGCAGTACCTTGAGACTAGCAGAATACAATGAGCAGTTCTTC. Amino acid sequence: CASSTLRLAEYNEQFF.